This T cell receptor beta chain derives from a study of blood T cells in healthy people across ages. Primed by a sample-barcoded 5' primer and a J-beta primer mix, a second PCR proceeded for 7 to 11 cycles. TCRdb independently ran MiXCR on the 5' RACE reads; one entry per CDR3 protein. The sample has approximately 1.5 million distinct CDR3 sequences; under 55% are singletons. J gave up 3 bases and V 3 bases, and 9 bases lay outside the gene matches. The CDR3 runs 16 residues. Notes on the study in general: Samples with more naive T cells showed higher observed beta diversity. Age advanced and TCR beta diversity per million T cells fell, roughly linearly.

This clonotype was recorded at least ten times. Its target is unknown. Sequenced: blood. The chain recombines TRBV12-3 or TRBV12-4 with TRBJ1-2, with 8 positions matching TRBD1. This TCR was recovered from a woman between 18 and 29 years old in good health. In DNA form, the CDR3 reads TGTGCCAGCAGTTTGACAGGGGACTCCCTTGACTATGGCTACACCTTC. Amino acids: CASSLTGDSLDYGYTF.